This T cell receptor (beta chain) stems from a study of shared clonotypes between healthy human individuals. On this clone: Its specificity is unknown.

Samples underwent the assay at deep level. Clones were sequenced by immunoSEQ multiplex PCR, and TCRdb holds only the in-frame ones, with some missing. Here the sample spans hundreds of thousands of clones, almost 97% being singletons. Study outcomes and limitations: Clonotype sharing across several donors was observed for 5% to 6.5% of naive CD4 clonotypes. Despite large depth, sorted-subset datasets appeared incompletely sequenced.

Specimen: naive CD4+ T cells sorted from blood. Specified subset: CD45RA+ positively selected. This clonotype originated in a woman aged 30 to 39 in good health.

The CDR3 sequence is CASSLEGTGVHEQYF. CDR3 DNA sequence: TGCGCCAGCAGCTTGGAGGGGACAGGGGTCCACGAGCAGTACTTC. J is TRBJ2-7 and V is TRBV5-1; TRBD1 aligns across 10 bases. CDR1 and CDR2 (germline): SGHRS, YFSETQ. With 0 bases clipped from V and 5 bases from J, the junction kept 5 bases outside the gene matches. The CDR3 extends over 15 amino acids.